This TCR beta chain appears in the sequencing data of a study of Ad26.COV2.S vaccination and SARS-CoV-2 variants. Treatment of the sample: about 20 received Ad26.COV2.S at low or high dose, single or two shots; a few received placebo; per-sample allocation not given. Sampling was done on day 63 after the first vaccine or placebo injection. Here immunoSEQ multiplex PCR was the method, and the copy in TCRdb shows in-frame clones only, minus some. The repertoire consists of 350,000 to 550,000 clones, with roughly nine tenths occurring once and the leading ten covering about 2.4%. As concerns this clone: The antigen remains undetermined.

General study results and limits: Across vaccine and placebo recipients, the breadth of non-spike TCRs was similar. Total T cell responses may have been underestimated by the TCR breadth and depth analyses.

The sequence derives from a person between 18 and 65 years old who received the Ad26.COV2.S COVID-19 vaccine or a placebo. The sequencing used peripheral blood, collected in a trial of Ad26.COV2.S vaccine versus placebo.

CDR3: CASSAALGTPLNYGYTF. CDR3 DNA sequence: TGTGCCAGCAGTGCAGCCCTCGGGACACCACTCAACTATGGCTACACCTTC. The chain couples TRBV25-1 to TRBJ1-2; TRBD1 might be the D (6 bases). V was clipped by 4 bases and J by 2 bases, with 20 bases between them. CDR3 length equals 17 residues. Germline V gene sequence: CDR1 MGHDK, CDR2 SYGVNS.